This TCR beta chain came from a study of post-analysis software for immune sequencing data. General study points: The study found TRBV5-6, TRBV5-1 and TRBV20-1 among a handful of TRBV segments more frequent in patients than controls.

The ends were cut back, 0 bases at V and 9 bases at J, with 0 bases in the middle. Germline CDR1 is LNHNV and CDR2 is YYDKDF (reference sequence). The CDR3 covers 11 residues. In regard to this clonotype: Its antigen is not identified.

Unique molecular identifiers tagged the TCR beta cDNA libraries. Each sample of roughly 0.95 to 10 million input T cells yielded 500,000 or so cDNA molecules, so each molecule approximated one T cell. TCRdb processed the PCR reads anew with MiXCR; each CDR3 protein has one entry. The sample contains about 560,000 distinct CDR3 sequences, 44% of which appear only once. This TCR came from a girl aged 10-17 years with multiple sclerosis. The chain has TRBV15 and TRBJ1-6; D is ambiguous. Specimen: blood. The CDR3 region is CATSRDSPLHF. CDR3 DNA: TGTGCCACCAGCAGAGATTCACCCCTCCACTTT.